Presented here are 3 T cell receptor beta chains from one specimen sequenced in a study of multiple sclerosis patients with progressive multifocal leukoencephalopathy. The time point here: around six months of natalizumab therapy. Sequenced by immunoSEQ multiplex PCR; TCRdb stores in-frame clones only, minus some. The table includes over 25,000 clones, roughly 90% detected once. Sequencing was performed on PBMCs, taken from a patient treated with natalizumab. The origin of the receptors is a human donor with multiple sclerosis.

The chain links TRBV4-3 to TRBJ2-7, with TRBD2 identical over 7 bases. Germline CDR1 and CDR2: LGHNA and YSLEER. The trim removed 1 base at V and 6 bases at J, leaving 12 bases unmatched. This CDR3 is 16 amino acids long. CDR3 sequence: CASSQAREWGGGEQYF. In DNA form, the CDR3 reads TGCGCCAGCAGCCAAGCCCGGGAATGGGGCGGGGGCGAGCAGTACTTC.

The chain employs TRBV9 and TRBJ1-1, with D tentatively TRBD1 (5 bases). Deletions cut 0 bases from V and 4 bases from J, with 10 bases between. The germline gives CDR1 SGDLS, CDR2 YYNGEE. The CDR3 extends over 14 amino acids. The CDR3 coding sequence is TGTGCCAGCAGCGTAGTGGCCGGGGGCACTGAAGCTTTCTTT. Translated: CASSVVAGGTEAFF.

The chain has TRBV12-5 and TRBJ2-1; 7 nucleotides match TRBD2. The CDR3 spans 16 residues. In germline, CDR1 is LGHNT, CDR2 FRNRAP. J gave up 4 bases and V 2 bases, and 8 bases lay outside the gene matches. The CDR3 DNA sequence: TGTGCTAGTGGTTTGTTCCATGGCGGGAGTTACAATGAGCAGTTCTTC. Its protein is CASGLFHGGSYNEQFF.